This T cell receptor beta chain was sequenced during a study of T cell changes during pregnancy in multiple sclerosis. The CDR3 consists of 12 residues. The J segment lost 13 bases and the V segment lost 5 bases, leaving 7 bases of the junction unmatched. Germline V gene sequence: CDR1 SSHAT, CDR2 FNYEAQ (reference sequence). Produced via immunoSEQ multiplex PCR; TCRdb's table is partial and in-frame only. The table records 40,000 to 45,000 clones, 85% to 95% of them present only once. The TCR was taken from a female donor with multiple sclerosis, enrolled in a pregnancy study. J is TRBJ2-2 and V is TRBV7-7; the match to TRBD2 covers 7 bases. The material sequenced was CD4+ T cells from peripheral blood mononuclear cells, taken in the third trimester of pregnancy. CDR3: CASSPGLDRLFF. The DNA of the CDR3 is TGTGCCAGCAGCCCAGGACTAGATAGGCTGTTTTTT.